Listed below are T cell receptor beta chains from one sample, sequenced in a study of blood T cell repertoires in COVID-19. Repertoires were generated with immunoSEQ multiplex PCR, while TCRdb's copy carries only in-frame clones and drops some. Among 70,000 or so clones, roughly 79% were seen once, and the ten largest hold under 25%. Material for sequencing was peripheral blood. Receptors originate from an older man with acute or convalescent COVID-19. CDR3s include the opening cysteine and the closing phenylalanine or tryptophan. The D gene is left open where the match is weak. Size is stated for part of the rows, as once, few or many counts, or as a class when the clone is expanded.

clone size: NA; V gene: TRBV18; J gene: TRBJ2-7; CDR3 length: 12; D gene: NA; CDR3 protein: CASSPTGYEQYF; CDR3 DNA: TGTGCCAGCTCACCTACAGGGTACGAGCAGTACTTC
clone size: few; V gene: TRBV4-1; J gene: TRBJ2-5; CDR3 length: 15; D gene: TRBD2; CDR3 protein: CASSLMGGPQETQYF; CDR3 DNA: TGCGCCAGCAGCTTGATGGGAGGGCCCCAAGAGACCCAGTACTTC
clone size: NA; V gene: TRBV28; J gene: TRBJ2-1; CDR3 length: 16; D gene: NA; CDR3 protein: CASRVLSGTASSEQFF; CDR3 DNA: TGTGCCAGCAGAGTCCTATCCGGGACTGCTTCCTCAGAGCAGTTCTTC
clone size: NA; V gene: TRBV9; J gene: TRBJ2-7; CDR3 length: 14; D gene: NA; CDR3 protein: CASSLDWSSYEQYF; CDR3 DNA: TGTGCCAGCAGCCTGGACTGGAGCTCCTACGAGCAGTACTTC
clone size: few; V gene: TRBV24-1; J gene: TRBJ1-2; CDR3 length: 14; D gene: TRBD1; CDR3 protein: CATSHPGQGTGYTF; CDR3 DNA: TGTGCCACCAGTCATCCGGGACAGGGAACTGGCTACACCTTC
clone size: few; V gene: TRBV6-6; J gene: TRBJ2-5; CDR3 length: 11; D gene: NA; CDR3 protein: CATTRQETQYF; CDR3 DNA: TGTGCCACGACACGGCAAGAGACCCAGTACTTC
clone size: NA; V gene: TRBV11-1; J gene: TRBJ2-5; CDR3 length: 12; D gene: NA; CDR3 protein: CASSLDRETQYF; CDR3 DNA: TGTGCCAGCAGCTTAGACAGAGAGACCCAGTACTTC
clone size: NA; V gene: TRBV24-1; J gene: TRBJ2-2; CDR3 length: 21; D gene: NA; CDR3 protein: CATSDNDRDRLTGRAPGELFF; CDR3 DNA: TGTGCCACCAGTGACAACGACAGAGACAGGTTGACCGGCCGGGCCCCCGGGGAGCTGTTTTTT
clone size: once; V gene: TRBV15; J gene: TRBJ1-5; CDR3 length: 13; D gene: NA; CDR3 protein: CATSRQGRQPQHF; CDR3 DNA: TGTGCCACCAGCAGACAGGGGCGTCAGCCCCAGCATTTT
clone size: NA; V gene: TRBV3-1/TRBV3-2; J gene: TRBJ2-3; CDR3 length: 16; D gene: NA; CDR3 protein: CASSQDRAGSTDTQYF; CDR3 DNA: TGTGCCAGCAGCCAAGATCGGGCAGGGAGCACAGATACGCAGTATTTT
clone size: NA; V gene: TRBV28; J gene: TRBJ2-3; CDR3 length: 14; D gene: NA; CDR3 protein: CASSLGASTDTQYF; CDR3 DNA: TGTGCCAGCAGTTTGGGCGCTAGCACAGATACGCAGTATTTT
clone size: NA; V gene: TRBV6-5; J gene: TRBJ2-2; CDR3 length: 16; D gene: NA; CDR3 protein: CASSYGWGRDTGELFF; CDR3 DNA: TGTGCCAGCAGTTACGGGTGGGGGCGCGACACCGGGGAGCTGTTTTTT
clone size: NA; V gene: TRBV5-4; J gene: TRBJ2-1; CDR3 length: 14; D gene: NA; CDR3 protein: CASSLERRRDEQFF; CDR3 DNA: TGTGCCAGCAGCTTGGAACGCAGGCGGGATGAGCAGTTCTTC
clone size: NA; V gene: TRBV28; J gene: TRBJ2-1; CDR3 length: 15; D gene: NA; CDR3 protein: CASSLWGAGGNEQFF; CDR3 DNA: TGTGCCAGCAGTTTATGGGGGGCGGGCGGCAATGAGCAGTTCTTC
clone size: NA; V gene: TRBV6-5; J gene: TRBJ2-7; CDR3 length: 15; D gene: TRBD2; CDR3 protein: CASSYLLAGVSEQYF; CDR3 DNA: TGTGCCAGCAGTTACCTACTAGCGGGAGTATCTGAGCAGTACTTC
clone size: NA; V gene: TRBV25-1; J gene: TRBJ2-7; CDR3 length: 16; D gene: TRBD2; CDR3 protein: CASSEEGQRETYEQYF; CDR3 DNA: TGTGCCAGCAGTGAAGAGGGCCAGCGGGAGACCTACGAGCAGTACTTC
clone size: few; V gene: TRBV20-1; J gene: TRBJ1-2; CDR3 length: 10; D gene: NA; CDR3 protein: CSAYWWGYTF; CDR3 DNA: TGCAGTGCCTATTGGTGGGGCTACACCTTC
clone size: NA; V gene: TRBV5-4; J gene: TRBJ2-3; CDR3 length: 13; D gene: TRBD2; CDR3 protein: CASSFAGADTQYF; CDR3 DNA: TGTGCCAGCAGCTTTGCGGGAGCAGATACGCAGTATTTT
clone size: NA; V gene: TRBV10-3; J gene: TRBJ2-1; CDR3 length: 12; D gene: NA; CDR3 protein: CAISRIREEQFF; CDR3 DNA: TGTGCCATCAGTAGGATCCGGGAGGAGCAGTTCTTC
clone size: few; V gene: TRBV29-1; J gene: TRBJ1-1; CDR3 length: 14; D gene: TRBD1; CDR3 protein: CSVAQGAWDTEAFF; CDR3 DNA: TGCAGCGTTGCACAGGGGGCATGGGACACTGAAGCTTTCTTT